These 32 T cell receptor beta chains were all obtained from the same sample, sequenced in a study of regulatory T cells in long-lasting Graves disease. Arm-PCR with iRepertoire HTBI primers amplified the CDR3 regions for these TCR beta libraries. TCRdb reprocessed the multiplex PCR reads with MiXCR, giving one entry per CDR3 protein. The sample gives approximately 400,000 distinct CDR3 sequences, about 23% of which show up once; around 30% is in the top ten. This sample's time point: persistent/refractory GD, antithyroid drugs over 5 years with positive TRAb. From RNA extracted from PBMCs, the TCR library was made. Here the sequenced sample was peripheral blood mononuclear cells (PBMCs), taken when the disease was refractory, from a patient treated with antithyroid drugs. Source of these receptors: a woman in her 40s with Graves disease.

This clonotype was detected a few times. The J gene is TRBJ1-6, the V gene TRBV30; the match to TRBD1 covers 7 bases. Germline V gives CDR1 GTSNPN, CDR2 SVGIG (reference sequence). The CDR3 loop spans 12 amino acids. Germline trimming cut 5 bases from V and 10 bases from J; bases unmatched to any gene: 5. CDR3 region: CAWDRAGSPLHF. The CDR3 nucleotides are TGTGCCTGGGACAGGGCTGGATCACCCCTCCACTTT.

This clonotype was found a few times. DNA of the CDR3: TGTGCCAGCAGCTTATCTTCTCTGGCCAGGGGGGCCTCCTACGAGCAGTACTTC. Amino acid sequence: CASSLSSLARGASYEQYF. The rearrangement uses TRBV7-9 and TRBJ2-7; tentative D call: TRBD1 (7 bases). Trimming shortened V by 2 bases and J by 0 bases, and 20 bases separated the two germline ends. This CDR3 spans 18 amino acids. Germline CDR1 is SEHNR and CDR2 is FQNEAQ (reference sequence).

The V gene is TRBV19, the J gene TRBJ2-2; tentative D call: TRBD2 (6 bases). CDR3 length: 15 residues. Germline CDR1 reads LNHDA; CDR2 reads SQIVND (reference sequence). V was clipped by 5 bases and J by 4 bases, with 14 bases between them. CDR3 region: CASSPRGAGTGELFF. Here the CDR3 DNA reads TGTGCCAGTAGTCCGCGAGGAGCGGGCACCGGGGAGCTGTTTTTT.

This chain links TRBV25-1 with TRBJ1-3; D ambiguous. V lost 3 bases and J lost 0, with 9 bases in between. The CDR3 is 15 residues long. Germline CDR1 is MGHDK and CDR2 is SYGVNS. CDR3 DNA: TGTGCCAGCAGTGATCGGACCGTCTCTGGAAACACCATATATTTT. It translates to CASSDRTVSGNTIYF.

Ten or more counts support this clonotype. The V gene is TRBV2, the J gene TRBJ1-5; D might be TRBD1 (6 bases). V lost 4 bases and J lost 6, with 16 bases in between. Germline V gene data show CDR1 as SNHLY and CDR2 as FYNNEI. The CDR3 length is 15 residues. CDR3 loop: CASSVGRGVVQPQHF. CDR3 coding DNA: TGTGCCAGCAGTGTCGGCAGGGGAGTAGTTCAGCCCCAGCATTTT.

The chain carries TRBV6-1 and TRBJ2-6; D not resolved. Germline V gives CDR1 MNHNS, CDR2 SASEGT. The V gene lost 6 bases and the J gene lost 0 bases, with 12 bases spanning the gap. This CDR3 contains 16 residues. The CDR3 DNA reads as TGTGCCAGCAGCCCAAACAGCTACTCTGGGGCCAACGTCCTGACTTTC. Translating it yields CASSPNSYSGANVLTF.

This sequence joins TRBV28 and TRBJ2-5, with TRBD2 matching over 7 bases. The J call is uncertain, as TRBJ2-1 better fits the DNA end. Germline assignment: CDR1 MDHEN and CDR2 SYDVKM. CDR3 length equals 14 residues. CDR3 sequence (DNA): TGTGCCAGCTCCACTCTGGGGAGGGCCCCTGAGCAGTTCTTC. Translation: CASSTLGRAPEQFF.

This clonotype was picked up a small number of times. V and J are TRBV14 and TRBJ1-3; unclear D gene. Trimming removed 1 base at V and 14 bases at J, with 9 bases between. CDR3 length equals 11 residues. In germline, CDR1 is SGHDN, CDR2 FVKESK. CDR3 nucleotide sequence: TGTGCCAGCAGCCAAGGCCACTTTCTATATTTT. It codes for CASSQGHFLYF.

The gene calls are TRBV28 and TRBJ2-1, with a possible D match to TRBD2 (5 bases). The CDR3 contains 14 residues. Germline V CDR1 and CDR2: MDHEN, SYDVKM. V shed 5 bases and J shed 2 bases, with 10 bases lying between them. The CDR3, as DNA: TGTGCCAGCAGTCCGGGATCGGCCTACAATGAGCAGTTCTTC. Amino acid sequence: CASSPGSAYNEQFF.

The sample holds a few counts of this clonotype. The chain links TRBV11-2 to TRBJ1-4, with a weak D call TRBD1 (6 bases). Per germline, CDR1 SGHAT and CDR2 FQNNGV. This CDR3 comprises 18 residues. Trimming cost V 2 bases and J 0 bases, with 16 bases left between them. The DNA for the CDR3 is TGTGCCAGCAGCTTACGAATAAAACAGGGTTCAACTAATGAAAAACTGTTTTTT. Translation gives CASSLRIKQGSTNEKLFF.

This clonotype was detected ten times or more. The chain has TRBV6-5 and TRBJ2-5, with D unresolved. Germline CDR1 is MNHEY and CDR2 is SVGAGI. Trimming stripped 2 bases from V and 0 bases from J, with 16 bases between. The CDR3 totals 17 residues. CDR3: CASSYPTRTLYQETQYF. CDR3 coding DNA: TGTGCCAGCAGTTACCCGACCAGGACGTTGTACCAAGAGACCCAGTACTTC.

This clonotype was seen many times. This chain joins TRBV2 and TRBJ1-4; D gene ambiguous. V was trimmed by 6 bases and J by 7 bases, leaving 15 bases between them. The germline V gene has CDR1 SNHLY and CDR2 FYNNEI. The CDR3 is 14 residues long. The CDR3: CASRTVTSGEKLFF. Here the CDR3 DNA reads TGTGCCAGCAGAACAGTTACTTCGGGTGAAAAACTGTTTTTT.

Only a few counts were recorded for this clonotype. This chain uses TRBV4-1 with TRBJ2-6, with D possibly being TRBD1 or TRBD2 (6 bases each). V was pared by 0 bases and J by 2 bases, with 11 bases between. Germline V gene data show CDR1 as MGHRA and CDR2 as YSYEKL. The CDR3 extends over 17 amino acids. CDR3 sequence reads: CASSQEPGATGANVLTF. CDR3 nucleotides: TGCGCCAGCAGCCAAGAGCCGGGGGCGACTGGGGCCAACGTCCTGACTTTC.

The chain is built from TRBV5-5 and TRBJ2-7; no clear D gene. Trimming took off 5 bases at V and 2 bases at J, with 11 bases between the two ends. The length of the CDR3 is 13 residues. The V gene's germline CDR1 is SGHKS and CDR2 YYEKEE (reference sequence). As DNA, the CDR3 is TGTGCCAGCAGTGGAGTAGGGACCTACGAGCAGTACTTC. This translates into CASSGVGTYEQYF.

This clonotype has at least ten counts. The chain recombines TRBV28 with TRBJ1-1; D unresolved. Trimming shortened V by 5 bases and J by 0 bases, and 19 bases separated the two germline ends. The CDR3 spans 17 residues. In germline, CDR1 is MDHEN, CDR2 SYDVKM. CDR3 bases: TGTGCCAGCAGTCCGCCGATTGTCGGGCGAATGAACACTGAAGCTTTCTTT. Its translation: CASSPPIVGRMNTEAFF. Complete variable domain (other parts from reference TRBV28 and TRBJ1-1): DVKVTQSSRYLVKRTGEKVFLECVQDMDHENMFWYRQDPGLGLRLIYFSYDVKMKEKGDIPEGYSVSREKKERFSLILESASTNQTSMYLCASSPPIVGRMNTEAFFGQGTRLTVV.

The sample holds a few counts of this clonotype. This sequence joins TRBV20-1 and TRBJ2-4; D perhaps matches TRBD2 (5 bases). In germline, CDR1 is DFQATT, CDR2 SNEGSKA (reference sequence). The CDR3 has 15 amino acids. Trimming removed 6 bases at V and 8 bases at J, with 23 bases between. The CDR3 DNA follows: TGCAGTGCCCACCGTTGGCCGCGGCCCGGGGACATTCAGTACTTC. It is translated as CSAHRWPRPGDIQYF.

This clonotype was counted a few times. V usage is TRBV5-6 and J usage is TRBJ1-5; 11 nucleotides match TRBD1. The germline gives CDR1 SGHDT, CDR2 YYEEEE. The CDR3 contains 16 residues. The V segment lost 2 bases and the J segment 4 bases; nucleotides outside the gene matches: 5. CDR3 nucleotide sequence: TGTGCCAGCAGCTTCGGGACAGGGGGTTCGAATCAGCCCCAGCATTTT. As protein: CASSFGTGGSNQPQHF.

Many counts were recorded for this clonotype. The chain uses TRBV12-3 or TRBV12-4 and TRBJ2-7, with D possibly being TRBD1 or TRBD2 (6 bases each). V was cut by 6 bases and J by 4 bases, with 19 bases left in between. This CDR3 comprises 15 residues. This chain's CDR3 is CASRPGHGGWYEQYF. CDR3 sequence (DNA): TGTGCCAGCAGACCAGGGCACGGGGGCTGGTACGAGCAGTACTTC.

The rearrangement joins TRBV19 to TRBJ2-2; possible D gene TRBD2, 5 bases. Germline loops: CDR1 LNHDA, CDR2 SQIVND (reference sequence). The CDR3 spans 15 residues. V was shortened by 4 bases and J by 0 bases, with 9 bases between the two germline ends. The CDR3 region has the DNA TGTGCCAGTAGTAAGGGAGCGGCGAACACCGGGGAGCTGTTTTTT. Translation: CASSKGAANTGELFF. Full variable domain (rest looked up from reference TRBV19 and TRBJ2-2): DGGITQSPKYLFRKEGQNVTLSCEQNLNHDAMYWYRQDPGQGLRLIYYSQIVNDFQKGDIAEGYSVSREKKESFPLTVTSAQKNPTAFYLCASSKGAANTGELFFGEGSRLTVL.

Concerning this clonotype: Being one base from a much bigger clone, this may be a read error. The missing conserved phenylalanine or tryptophan at the end of this CDR3 makes a read error likely. This sequence joins TRBV27 and TRBJ2-7; D perhaps matches TRBD2 (6 bases). Germline CDR1 is MNHEY and CDR2 is SMNVEV (reference sequence). This CDR3 has 17 residues. The V end was cut by 2 bases, the J end by 0 bases, with 17 bases between. The DNA of the CDR3 is TGTGCCAGCAGTTTACACATGCGGGGCGGTAGCTCCTACGAGCAGTACTCC. Its translation: CASSLHMRGGSSYEQYS.

In its sample, this clonotype was seen many times. The V call is TRBV29-1, the J call TRBJ1-2; D possibly corresponds to TRBD1 (6 bases). V gave up 4 bases and J gave up 3 bases, with 18 bases separating them. Germline-derived CDR1 and CDR2 are SQVTM and ANQGSEA. This CDR3 comprises 15 residues. The CDR3 is CSVAGQQGLHYGYTF. Here the CDR3 DNA reads TGCAGCGTTGCCGGCCAGCAGGGGCTACACTATGGCTACACCTTC.

This chain joins TRBV19 and TRBJ1-1, with TRBD1 matching 8 bases. CDR1 LNHDA and CDR2 SQIVND come from the germline V gene (reference sequence). V lost 3 bases and J lost 1; bases outside the gene matches: 4. There are 15 residues in the CDR3. The CDR3 spells CASSIGQGANTEAFF. CDR3 nucleotides: TGTGCCAGTAGTATCGGACAGGGCGCGAACACTGAAGCTTTCTTT.

This chain links TRBV19 with TRBJ1-1; TRBD1 matches at 7 bases. The germline CDR1 and CDR2 sequences are LNHDA and SQIVND (reference sequence). J gave up 0 bases and V 6 bases, and 7 bases lay outside the gene matches. The CDR3 has 15 amino acids. As DNA, the CDR3 is TGTGCCAGTAGGACCGGGACAGAGTTGAACACTGAAGCTTTCTTT. This gives the protein CASRTGTELNTEAFF. Using reference TRBV19 and TRBJ1-1 for the parts outside the CDR3, the full variable domain is DGGITQSPKYLFRKEGQNVTLSCEQNLNHDAMYWYRQDPGQGLRLIYYSQIVNDFQKGDIAEGYSVSREKKESFPLTVTSAQKNPTAFYLCASRTGTELNTEAFFGQGTRLTVV.

The chain couples TRBV28 to TRBJ1-5; D ambiguous. The CDR3 spans 15 residues. Trimming took off 4 bases at V and 5 bases at J, with 15 bases between the two ends. Germline CDR1 MDHEN, CDR2 SYDVKM. Here the CDR3 reads CASSSDGSLYQPQHF. The CDR3, as DNA: TGTGCCAGCAGTTCCGACGGATCGTTGTATCAGCCCCAGCATTTT.

This chain connects TRBV12-3 or TRBV12-4 to TRBJ2-1; TRBD2 matches at 9 bases. The CDR3 is made up of 17 amino acids. The ends lost 2 bases at V and 3 bases at J; junction bases unmatched: 8. This CDR3 is CASSLLAGWGDYNEQFF. The CDR3 bases are TGTGCCAGCAGTTTACTAGCGGGATGGGGAGACTACAATGAGCAGTTCTTC.

Only a few counts were recorded for this clonotype. The V gene is TRBV28, the J gene TRBJ1-2; TRBD1 is a possible D gene (5 bases). Between the trimmed V and J ends, which lost 7 bases and 5 bases, there was a span of 17 bases. CDR1 is MDHEN, CDR2 SYDVKM, per germline. The CDR3 extends over 14 amino acids. The chain's CDR3 is CASNLQGLPYGYTF. Here the CDR3 DNA reads TGTGCCAGCAATCTCCAGGGTTTACCTTATGGCTACACCTTC.

This clonotype was seen ten or more times. This sequence joins TRBV20-1 and TRBJ2-5, with a tentative D call TRBD2 (5 bases). From germline, CDR1 is DFQATT and CDR2 SNEGSKA (reference sequence). The CDR3 has 12 amino acids. Trimming pared 1 base from V and 7 bases from J, leaving 10 bases between. CDR3 sequence reads: CSARGVGGTQYF. The CDR3 DNA reads as TGCAGTGCTAGAGGGGTTGGAGGGACCCAGTACTTC.

This chain uses TRBV12-3 or TRBV12-4 with TRBJ2-4, with D possibly matching TRBD1 (5 bases). The J call is uncertain, as TRBJ2-3 better fits the DNA end. The CDR3 runs to 14 residues. The CDR3 is CASSDRPPPDTQYF. The CDR3 nucleotides read TGTGCCAGCAGTGACAGACCTCCCCCAGATACGCAGTATTTT.

This clonotype was counted a few times. A single base separates this from a much larger clone, so it may be a read error. V and J are TRBV27 and TRBJ1-2; possibly TRBD1 for D (6 bases). CDR3 length: 15 residues. V lost 5 bases to trimming and J lost 3 bases, with 16 bases between them. Germline values: CDR1 MNHEY, CDR2 SMNVEV (reference sequence). CDR3 coding DNA: TGTGCCAGCAGTCTCCATTGGACAGAAGACTATGGCTACACCTTC. It specifies CASSLHWTEDYGYTF.

This clonotype was seen at least ten times. This chain links TRBV2 with TRBJ2-2, with D unclear. The germline V and J ends were trimmed by 3 bases and 5 bases, with 4 bases remaining between them. The germline gives CDR1 SNHLY, CDR2 FYNNEI. The CDR3 spans 12 residues. This CDR3 is CASSEETGELFF. The CDR3 DNA follows: TGTGCCAGCAGTGAGGAAACCGGGGAGCTGTTTTTT.

This clonotype was counted a few times. The chain uses TRBV5-1 and TRBJ1-4, with a possible D match to TRBD1 (6 bases). This CDR3 contains 17 residues. The germline gives CDR1 SGHRS, CDR2 YFSETQ. V was pared by 1 base and J by 3 bases, with 16 bases between. CDR3 sequence: CASSLPGKGGSNEKLFF. The CDR3 bases are TGCGCCAGCAGCTTGCCAGGGAAGGGGGGCTCTAATGAAAAACTGTTTTTT.

The rearrangement joins TRBV12-3 or TRBV12-4 to TRBJ2-6; D unresolved. The CDR3 spans 17 residues. Trimming stripped 6 bases from V and 0 bases from J, with 15 bases between. The CDR3 sequence: CASSPSYRSSGANVLTF. CDR3 DNA sequence: TGTGCCAGCAGCCCTAGTTACCGTAGCTCTGGGGCCAACGTCCTGACTTTC.